This entry lists 29 T cell receptor beta chains sequenced from one sample in a study of T cells in tumors after PD-1 blockade. The table came from immunoSEQ multiplex PCR; TCRdb's copy has only in-frame clones and leaves some out. This sample has 4,000 to 5,500 clones, with around two thirds found just once. The sequences come from tumor tissue, collected after anti-PD-1 treatment. The receptor set was obtained from a human donor with basal cell carcinoma.

V usage is TRBV7-8 and J usage is TRBJ2-7, with a possible D match to TRBD1 (6 bases). The V gene's germline CDR1 is SGHVS and CDR2 FQNEAQ. The CDR3 totals 15 residues. V was trimmed by 1 base and J by 3 bases, leaving 13 bases between them. CDR3 in DNA: TGTGCCAGCAGCTTAGAAAGGGGGTACAACTACGAGCAGTACTTC. Amino acids: CASSLERGYNYEQYF. Full variable domain (missing parts from reference TRBV7-8 and TRBJ2-7): GAGVSQSPRYKVAKRGQDVALRCDPISGHVSLFWYQQALGQGPEFLTYFQNEAQLDKSGLPSDRFFAERPEGSVSTLKIQRTQQEDSAVYLCASSLERGYNYEQYFGPGTRLTVT.

This clone was observed a few times. This sequence joins TRBV10-3 and TRBJ2-2; the D gene is possibly TRBD2 (7 bases). Trimming cost V 4 bases and J 4 bases, with 25 bases left between them. The CDR3 extends over 19 amino acids. Germline assignment: CDR1 ENHRY and CDR2 SYGVKD. CDR3 sequence reads: CAISGGTTGRGGSTGELFF. CDR3 nucleotides: TGTGCCATCAGTGGGGGGACTACCGGAAGAGGGGGGAGCACCGGGGAGCTGTTTTTT.

As DNA, the CDR3 is TGCGCCAGCAGCCAAGTATTCAGACTAGCGATGGAGACCCAGTACTTC. Translation gives CASSQVFRLAMETQYF. The V gene is TRBV4-1, the J gene TRBJ2-5; 8 nucleotides line up with TRBD2. The length of the CDR3 is 16 residues. Trimming removed 1 base from V and 5 bases from J; junction bases left unmatched: 9. Germline V gene lookup returns CDR1 MGHRA and CDR2 YSYEKL.

The rearrangement joins TRBV6-6 to TRBJ2-1; 7 positions agree with TRBD2. V lost 7 bases to trimming and J lost 4 bases; unmatched junction nucleotides: 13. The CDR3 spans 16 residues. Germline loops: CDR1 MNHNY, CDR2 SVGAGI (reference sequence). CDR3 region: CASTLGAAGEYNEQFF. Written as DNA, the CDR3 is TGTGCCAGCACCCTAGGGGCTGCGGGAGAATACAATGAGCAGTTCTTC.

The chain has TRBV2 and TRBJ2-7; D might be TRBD1 (5 bases). CDR3 length equals 15 residues. V lost 3 bases and J lost 5, with 17 bases in between. From germline, CDR1 is SNHLY and CDR2 FYNNEI. The DNA for the CDR3 is TGTGCCAGCAGTGACGTTTCGTTTAGGGGTCACGAGCAGTACTTC. It codes for CASSDVSFRGHEQYF. Variable domain in full (rest from reference TRBV2 and TRBJ2-7): EPEVTQTPSHQVTQMGQEVILRCVPISNHLYFYWYRQILGQKVEFLVSFYNNEISEKSEIFDDQFSVERPDGSNFTLKIRSTKLEDSAMYFCASSDVSFRGHEQYFGPGTRLTVT.

This chain uses TRBV15 with TRBJ1-2; TRBD1 matches at 7 bases. The junction had 8 bases not matched to a gene; V was cut back by 5 bases and J by 2 bases. The CDR3 totals 15 residues. Germline CDR1 is LNHNV and CDR2 is YYDKDF (reference sequence). The CDR3 protein is CATSENRGQNYGYTF. CDR3 in DNA: TGTGCCACCAGCGAGAACAGGGGCCAAAACTATGGCTACACCTTC.

The chain links TRBV28 to TRBJ2-7; D unresolved. The CDR3 contains 17 residues. V was trimmed by 5 bases and J by 2 bases, leaving 22 bases between them. CDR1 is MDHEN, CDR2 SYDVKM, per germline. The CDR3 DNA sequence: TGTGCCAGCAGTCCCCGAGGTGGCCTCAGCCCAACCTACGAGCAGTACTTC. Translation gives CASSPRGGLSPTYEQYF.

This chain connects TRBV5-6 to TRBJ1-2; no clear D. The germline V gene encodes CDR1 SGHDT and CDR2 YYEEEE. This CDR3 has 14 amino acids. V was clipped by 2 bases and J by 1 base, with 9 bases between them. Written as DNA, the CDR3 is TGTGCCAGCAGCTTCCAGTCGATTAACTATGGCTACACCTTC. Protein: CASSFQSINYGYTF.

The chain combines TRBV5-1 with TRBJ1-4; D perhaps matches TRBD1 (6 bases). CDR1 SGHRS and CDR2 YFSETQ come from the germline V gene. The CDR3 length is 16 residues. Trimming took off 4 bases at V and 5 bases at J, with 18 bases between the two ends. CDR3 region: CASSPEPGQENEKLFF. CDR3 bases: TGCGCCAGCAGCCCTGAACCGGGACAAGAGAATGAAAAACTGTTTTTT.

V usage is TRBV28 and J usage is TRBJ2-3; 8 nucleotides match TRBD2. V dropped 10 bases and J dropped 2; count of bases not matched to a gene: 8. CDR3 length: 14 amino acids. CDR1 is MDHEN, CDR2 SYDVKM, per germline. The CDR3 reads CATGSGGATDTQYF. The CDR3 coding sequence is TGTGCCACCGGTTCGGGGGGGGCCACAGATACGCAGTATTTT.

The J gene is TRBJ2-7, the V gene TRBV7-2, with 9 bases aligning to TRBD1. CDR3 length equals 15 residues. In germline, CDR1 is SGHTA, CDR2 FQGNSA. The V gene end was trimmed by 4 bases and the J gene end by 3 bases; junction bases not matched to a gene: 7. This chain's CDR3 is CASSSRQGGIYEQYF. As DNA, the CDR3 is TGTGCCAGCAGCTCAAGACAGGGGGGGATCTACGAGCAGTACTTC.

As DNA, the CDR3 is TGCGCCAGCAAAATTGGTACGGGGGAAGCTTTCTTT. Translating it yields CASKIGTGEAFF. This chain uses TRBV5-1 with TRBJ1-1; D remains unclear. This CDR3 region has 12 residues. Germline values: CDR1 SGHRS, CDR2 YFSETQ. V shed 6 bases and J shed 8 bases, with 14 bases lying between them.

This clone counts as large (0.1 to 1%). This chain links TRBV13 with TRBJ2-1, with D possibly TRBD2 on 6 matching bases. The germline V and J ends were trimmed by 6 bases and 8 bases, with 17 bases remaining between them. There are 14 residues in the CDR3. Looked up from germline, CDR1 is PRHDT and CDR2 is FYEKMQ (reference sequence). In DNA, the CDR3 is TGTGCCAGCAGTCACCTGAGCGCGGGGTATGAGCAGTTCTTC. This gives the protein CASSHLSAGYEQFF.

This clone was recorded a few times. The J gene is TRBJ2-5, the V gene TRBV5-4; D perhaps matches TRBD1 (5 bases). The CDR3 contains 13 residues. Germline V CDR1 and CDR2: SGHNT, YYREEE (reference sequence). V lost 4 bases, J lost 4 bases, and 11 bases lay in between. CDR3 sequence (DNA): TGTGCCAGCAGCCGAGTTGGGGCAGAGACCCAGTACTTC. Protein: CASSRVGAETQYF. The full variable domain, with the rest looked up from reference TRBV5-4 and TRBJ2-5, is ETGVTQSPTHLIKTRGQQVTLRCSSQSGHNTVSWYQQALGQGPQFIFQYYREEENGRGNFPPRFSGLQFPNYSSELNVNALELDDSALYLCASSRVGAETQYFGPGTRLLVL.

This clone turned up a few times. J is TRBJ2-7 and V is TRBV27, with 10 bases identical to TRBD1. After removal of 4 bases from V and 6 bases from J, the junction contained 3 bases not matched to a gene. Germline lookup yields CDR1 MNHEY and CDR2 SMNVEV (reference sequence). The CDR3 consists of 13 residues. The CDR3 region is CASSWDRGFEQYF. CDR3 coding DNA: TGTGCCAGCAGTTGGGACAGGGGTTTCGAGCAGTACTTC.

The J gene is TRBJ2-5, the V gene TRBV5-6, with 12 bases identical to TRBD2. In germline, CDR1 is SGHDT, CDR2 YYEEEE. This CDR3 contains 19 residues. After removal of 1 base from V and 5 bases from J, the junction contained 15 bases not matched to a gene. CDR3 nucleotides: TGTGCCAGCAGCTTGAAACAGTACCCTGGACTAGCGGGGTGGGAGACCCAGTACTTC. Its translation is CASSLKQYPGLAGWETQYF.

The chain combines TRBV5-1 with TRBJ1-2; unclear D gene. The CDR3 is 16 residues long. CDR1 and CDR2 from the germline V gene are SGHRS and YFSETQ. V was clipped by 1 base and J by 0 bases, with 13 bases between them. CDR3 residues: CASSLMLGRANYGYTF. The DNA for the CDR3 is TGCGCCAGCAGCTTGATGCTCGGGCGAGCTAACTATGGCTACACCTTC.

V is TRBV27 and J is TRBJ2-2; D is perhaps TRBD1 (5 bases). This CDR3 region has 16 residues. CDR1 is MNHEY and CDR2 is SMNVEV in the germline V gene (reference sequence). Trimming took off 5 bases at V and 0 bases at J, with 13 bases between the two ends. CDR3: CASSPRQLPNTGELFF. The CDR3 coding sequence is TGTGCCAGCAGTCCCCGACAGTTACCGAACACCGGGGAGCTGTTTTTT.

This chain connects TRBV27 to TRBJ1-2, with D unresolved. Per the germline V gene, CDR1 is MNHEY and CDR2 is SMNVEV (reference sequence). Trimming took off 3 bases at V and 6 bases at J, with 17 bases between the two ends. The CDR3 is 15 residues long. CDR3 bases: TGTGCCAGCAGTTTGTCGACGGGCACCGCGGATGGCTACACCTTC. Its translation is CASSLSTGTADGYTF.

CDR3 bases: TGTGCCAGCAGCGACGACAGACGGAACACTGAAGCTTTCTTT. Translation: CASSDDRRNTEAFF. V usage is TRBV27 and J usage is TRBJ1-1; a weak D match, TRBD1 (5 bases). Deletions cut 6 bases from V and 1 base from J, with 12 bases between. Germline lookup yields CDR1 MNHEY and CDR2 SMNVEV (reference sequence). CDR3 length: 14 residues.

This sequence joins TRBV19 and TRBJ2-7; 12 bases map to TRBD2. Germline CDR1 LNHDA, CDR2 SQIVND (reference sequence). V lost 1 base and J lost 6; bases outside the gene matches: 7. The CDR3 runs 16 residues. CDR3 protein: CASSIGLAGGPVEQYF. The CDR3 DNA follows: TGTGCCAGTAGTATAGGCCTAGCGGGAGGGCCGGTCGAGCAGTACTTC.

The chain combines TRBV28 with TRBJ1-4; 7 bases are shared with TRBD1. Germline CDR1 is MDHEN and CDR2 is SYDVKM. J was trimmed by 7 bases and V by 5 bases; bases with no gene match: 10. This CDR3 comprises 15 residues. CDR3 region: CASSTPGQITEKLFF. CDR3 in DNA: TGTGCCAGCAGTACCCCGGGACAGATTACTGAAAAACTGTTTTTT. Full variable domain (remainder filled in from reference TRBV28 and TRBJ1-4): DVKVTQSSRYLVKRTGEKVFLECVQDMDHENMFWYRQDPGLGLRLIYFSYDVKMKEKGDIPEGYSVSREKKERFSLILESASTNQTSMYLCASSTPGQITEKLFFGSGTQLSVL.

The chain employs TRBV14 and TRBJ2-2; a weak D match, TRBD2 (6 bases). V lost 4 bases to trimming and J lost 3 bases, with 15 bases between them. The CDR3 is 16 residues long. Germline values: CDR1 SGHDN, CDR2 FVKESK. DNA of the CDR3: TGTGCCAGCAGCCTCGGTCTAGCGTTAGACACCGGGGAGCTGTTTTTT. This codes for CASSLGLALDTGELFF.

The chain couples TRBV7-8 to TRBJ2-7, with TRBD2 matching over 8 bases. CDR1 and CDR2 from the germline V gene are SGHVS and FQNEAQ. V lost 1 base to trimming and J lost 0 bases; unmatched junction nucleotides: 14. This CDR3 has 19 amino acids. The CDR3 is CASSLEYGTRVTSSYEQYF. CDR3 nucleotides: TGTGCCAGCAGCTTAGAGTATGGGACTAGGGTCACAAGCTCCTACGAGCAGTACTTC. Using reference TRBV7-8 and TRBJ2-7 for the parts outside the CDR3, the full variable domain is GAGVSQSPRYKVAKRGQDVALRCDPISGHVSLFWYQQALGQGPEFLTYFQNEAQLDKSGLPSDRFFAERPEGSVSTLKIQRTQQEDSAVYLCASSLEYGTRVTSSYEQYFGPGTRLTVT.

The chain uses TRBV5-5 and TRBJ1-1; TRBD1 aligns across 8 bases. The CDR3 totals 12 residues. The J segment lost 13 bases and the V segment lost 4 bases, leaving 9 bases of the junction unmatched. Germline lookup yields CDR1 SGHKS and CDR2 YYEKEE (reference sequence). This chain's CDR3 is CASSPDRDIHFF. In DNA, the CDR3 is TGTGCCAGCAGCCCGGACAGGGACATCCATTTCTTT.

This chain connects TRBV28 to TRBJ2-3; D remains ambiguous. The V gene's germline CDR1 is MDHEN and CDR2 SYDVKM. V lost 3 bases and J 0 bases, leaving 4 bases between the germline ends. The CDR3 runs 13 residues. The CDR3 protein is CASSFGSTDTQYF. CDR3 in DNA: TGTGCCAGCAGTTTCGGGAGCACAGATACGCAGTATTTT.

V gene TRBV6-5 combines with J gene TRBJ1-2, with TRBD1 matching over 9 bases. After removal of 7 bases from V and 1 base from J, the junction contained 7 bases not matched to a gene. The CDR3 length is 15 residues. Germline CDR1 reads MNHEY; CDR2 reads SVGAGI. In nucleotides, the CDR3 is TGTGCCAGCATTATCCGGGACAGGGATAACTATGGCTACACCTTC. Its protein product is CASIIRDRDNYGYTF.

The gene calls are TRBV12-3 or TRBV12-4 and TRBJ1-4; D is undetermined. The closer fit of TRBJ2-2 to the DNA end suggests the J call may be wrong. The CDR3 is 11 residues long. CDR3 region: CASSFRGELFF. The CDR3 nucleotides are TGTGCCAGCAGTTTTCGGGGGGAGCTGTTTTTT.

This clone showed up just a few times. The CDR3 nucleotides read TGTGCCACCAGCAGCGGTACAGGGGTTTGGAATGGCTACACCTTC. Amino acid sequence: CATSSGTGVWNGYTF. V is TRBV15 and J is TRBJ1-2, with 7 bases fitting TRBD1. After removal of 3 bases from V and 6 bases from J, the junction contained 10 bases not matched to a gene. CDR1 is LNHNV and CDR2 is YYDKDF in the germline V gene (reference sequence). This CDR3 has 15 residues.